Below, 27 T cell receptor beta chains from the same sample are listed, as sequenced in a study of blood T cell repertoires in COVID-19 (TCRdb year 2020). Libraries were made using the immunoSEQ multiplex PCR assay. Entries here come from immuneACCESS through TCRdb and include only in-frame sequences with V and J called. Some clones fail to appear in such tables; in the studies checked, an unresolved V gene covers under half of the shortfall, and the cause of the remainder is unknown. This sample gives 130,000 to 150,000 clones in total; around 89% of them show up just once. The biggest ten clones account for more than 1% of the sample. Sequenced material: PBMCs or T cells enriched from blood (not recorded which). The receptors were gathered from a woman under 40 with acute COVID-19.

CDR3 sequence: CASSETGGGDTQYF. The CDR3, as DNA: TGTGCCAGCAGTGAAACGGGCGGGGGAGATACGCAGTATTTT. The gene calls are TRBV6-4 and TRBJ2-3; 7 nucleotides agree with TRBD2. With 3 bases clipped from V and 5 bases from J, the junction kept 5 bases outside the gene matches. This CDR3 comprises 14 residues. Germline lookup yields CDR1 MRHNA and CDR2 SNTAGT.

The rearrangement uses TRBV9 and TRBJ2-1; tentative D call: TRBD2 (6 bases). CDR1 and CDR2 from the germline V gene are SGDLS and YYNGEE. The CDR3 is 17 residues long. Deletions cut 0 bases from V and 0 bases from J, with 13 bases between. The CDR3 nucleotides read TGTGCCAGCAGCGTAGATTGGCGGGAAAGCTCCTACAATGAGCAGTTCTTC. It encodes CASSVDWRESSYNEQFF.

This clone was found once. The rearrangement joins TRBV3-1 (or the pseudogene TRBV3-2) to TRBJ1-1; D might be TRBD1 (6 bases). Germline V gene lookup returns CDR1 LGHDT and CDR2 YNNKEL (reference sequence). V lost 6 bases, J lost 7 bases, and 12 bases lay in between. CDR3 length: 12 amino acids. This CDR3 reads CASRGGLGEAFF. CDR3 coding DNA: TGTGCCAGCAGGGGGGGGCTCGGTGAAGCTTTCTTT.

This rearrangement joins TRBV9 to TRBJ2-3, with 11 nucleotides matching TRBD2. Trimming removed 0 bases from V and 2 bases from J; junction bases left unmatched: 8. Germline CDR1 and CDR2: SGDLS and YYNGEE. This CDR3 comprises 18 residues. The CDR3 is CASSVDPGLAGYTDTQYF. The CDR3 DNA reads as TGTGCCAGCAGCGTAGACCCCGGACTAGCGGGCTACACAGATACGCAGTATTTT.

The V call is TRBV7-2, the J call TRBJ2-5, with 12 bases that match TRBD2. V shed 5 bases and J 5 bases; nucleotides not matched to a gene: 9. CDR1 and CDR2 from the germline V gene are SGHTA and FQGNSA. This CDR3 has 16 residues. The CDR3 sequence: CASSVKLAGGGETQYF. Here the CDR3 DNA reads TGTGCCAGCAGCGTCAAACTAGCGGGAGGTGGGGAGACCCAGTACTTC. The variable domain in full, with the rest retrieved from reference TRBV7-2 and TRBJ2-5, is GAGVSQSPSNKVTEKGKDVELRCDPISGHTALYWYRQSLGQGLEFLIYFQGNSAPDKSGLPSDRFSAERTGGSVSTLTIQRTQQEDSAVYLCASSVKLAGGGETQYFGPGTRLLVL.

V is TRBV28 and J is TRBJ1-6; 7 nucleotides align to TRBD1. This CDR3 spans 15 amino acids. The germline gives CDR1 MDHEN, CDR2 SYDVKM. Germline trimming cut 5 bases from V and 8 bases from J; bases unmatched to any gene: 9. The CDR3 here is CASSPGTAPDSPLHF. The CDR3 nucleotides are TGTGCCAGCAGTCCCGGGACAGCCCCGGATTCACCCCTCCACTTT.

This chain's CDR3 is CASSSDREQPQHF. CDR3 DNA sequence: TGTGCCAGCAGCTCGGACAGGGAACAGCCCCAGCATTTT. J is TRBJ1-5 and V is TRBV12-3 or TRBV12-4, with 8 bases lining up with TRBD1. V lost 6 bases and J lost 7; bases outside the gene matches: 5. The CDR3 covers 13 residues.

This chain connects TRBV5-5 to TRBJ2-7, with 11 bases matching TRBD1. Losses at the gene ends were 3 bases for V and 0 bases for J; bases not matched to a gene: 11. Germline CDR1 reads SGHKS; CDR2 reads YYEKEE (reference sequence). This CDR3 region has 18 residues. The CDR3 DNA is TGTGCCAGCAGCTCGAGGACAGGGGGCCCCTCCAGCTCCTACGAGCAGTACTTC. Protein sequence: CASSSRTGGPSSSYEQYF.

This clone has more than one count but fewer than ten. This chain links TRBV7-2 with TRBJ2-3, with TRBD2 identical over 13 bases. V shed 7 bases and J 4 bases; nucleotides not matched to a gene: 5. The CDR3 is 15 amino acids. The germline CDR1 and CDR2 sequences are SGHTA and FQGNSA. The CDR3 nucleotides read TGTGCCAGCAACCTACTAGCGGGAGGGCCAGATACGCAGTATTTT. Translated, it gives CASNLLAGGPDTQYF.

The gene calls are TRBV7-9 and TRBJ1-5; the D gene is possibly TRBD1 (6 bases). Trimming cost V 5 bases and J 4 bases, with 9 bases left between them. This CDR3 is 13 amino acids long. Germline lookup yields CDR1 SEHNR and CDR2 FQNEAQ (reference sequence). Here the CDR3 reads CASSLGQNQPQHF. In DNA form, the CDR3 reads TGTGCCAGCAGCCTCGGACAGAATCAGCCCCAGCATTTT.

The rearrangement links TRBV24-1 to TRBJ1-5; a possible D gene is TRBD1 (5 bases). Germline assignment: CDR1 KGHDR and CDR2 SFDVKD. Deletions cut 4 bases from V and 2 bases from J, with 5 bases between. The CDR3 extends over 13 amino acids. The CDR3 sequence: CATSETGNQPQHF. The CDR3 DNA sequence: TGTGCCACCAGTGAGACAGGCAATCAGCCCCAGCATTTT.

In DNA, the CDR3 is TGCGCCAGCAGCTTGAGTTATCTAGCTGAGACCCAGTACTTC. Translated, it gives CASSLSYLAETQYF. The V and J genes are TRBV5-1 and TRBJ2-5; possible D gene TRBD2, 5 bases. V was clipped by 1 base and J by 5 bases, with 12 bases between them. Germline CDR1 reads SGHRS; CDR2 reads YFSETQ. The CDR3 loop spans 14 amino acids.

This rearrangement joins TRBV3-1 (or the pseudogene TRBV3-2) to TRBJ1-3; weak D call: TRBD1 (5 bases). V dropped 3 bases and J dropped 2 bases, with 8 bases sitting between them. The CDR3 is 14 amino acids. CDR1 is LGHDT and CDR2 is YNNKEL in the germline V gene (reference sequence). As DNA, the CDR3 is TGTGCCAGCAGCCAGCAGGGTACTGGAAACACCATATATTTT. This codes for CASSQQGTGNTIYF.

The chain combines TRBV28 with TRBJ1-2; 7 positions match TRBD1. Looked up from germline, CDR1 is MDHEN and CDR2 is SYDVKM. The length of the CDR3 is 15 residues. V was clipped by 6 bases and J by 0 bases; unmatched bases: 7. The CDR3 spells CASRSGGDSNYGYTF. CDR3 sequence (DNA): TGTGCCAGCAGATCAGGGGGAGACTCTAACTATGGCTACACCTTC.

For the CDR3, the DNA is TGTGCCAGCTCGGACAGAGCCACAGATACGCAGTATTTT. This translates into CASSDRATDTQYF. This chain links TRBV18 with TRBJ2-3, with a possible D match to TRBD1 (6 bases). Germline V gene sequence: CDR1 KGHSH, CDR2 LQKENI. The CDR3 spans 13 residues. V dropped 6 bases and J dropped 2 bases, with 9 bases sitting between them.

The chain is built from TRBV6-4 and TRBJ2-3, with D perhaps matching TRBD1 (6 bases). CDR3 length equals 14 residues. CDR1 MRHNA and CDR2 SNTAGT come from the germline V gene. The V end lost 2 bases, the J end lost 3 bases, and 9 bases lay between the germline ends. The CDR3 here is CASSDRGWTDTQYF. CDR3 sequence (DNA): TGTGCCAGCAGTGACAGGGGGTGGACAGATACGCAGTATTTT.

J is TRBJ2-5 and V is TRBV3-1 (or the pseudogene TRBV3-2), with 14 bases that match TRBD2. CDR1 and CDR2 (germline): LGHDT, YNNKEL (reference sequence). Trimming removed 0 bases from V and 9 bases from J; junction bases left unmatched: 9. CDR3 length: 17 residues. The CDR3, as DNA: TGTGCCAGCAGCCAAGATCTGGGACTAGCGGGAGAGGGGGCCCAGTACTTC. Protein product: CASSQDLGLAGEGAQYF.

This chain connects TRBV15 to TRBJ1-5, with a possible D match to TRBD1 (5 bases). CDR3 length: 14 amino acids. V gave up 4 bases and J gave up 6 bases, with 13 bases separating them. In germline, CDR1 is LNHNV, CDR2 YYDKDF (reference sequence). The CDR3 nucleotides are TGTGCCACCAGCATCTCGAGCGGGGGTCAGCCCCAGCATTTT. Translation: CATSISSGGQPQHF.

The chain has TRBV11-2 and TRBJ1-6, with TRBD1 matching 8 bases. Germline V gene sequence: CDR1 SGHAT, CDR2 FQNNGV. The ends lost 5 bases at V and 11 bases at J; junction bases unmatched: 8. The CDR3 covers 14 residues. The CDR3 here is CASSPQGVRAPLHF. The CDR3 DNA follows: TGTGCCAGCAGCCCACAGGGGGTGAGGGCACCCCTCCACTTT.

V usage is TRBV27 and J usage is TRBJ2-1, with TRBD2 matching 8 bases. This CDR3 contains 14 residues. Looked up from germline, CDR1 is MNHEY and CDR2 is SMNVEV (reference sequence). After removal of 7 bases from V and 14 bases from J, the junction contained 16 bases not matched to a gene. For the CDR3, the DNA is TGTGCCAGCACCCGACCCGGGGTAGCGGGAAGGGAGTTCTTC. Protein: CASTRPGVAGREFF.

The chain is built from TRBV30 and TRBJ1-5, with D perhaps matching TRBD1 (5 bases). Germline V gene data show CDR1 as GTSNPN and CDR2 as SVGIG (reference sequence). The length of the CDR3 is 19 residues. V was trimmed by 0 bases and J by 2 bases, leaving 23 bases between them. CDR3 bases: TGTGCCTGGAGTGTACCGACGAGGCCGGGGGGTTGGGGCAATCAGCCCCAGCATTTT. Its protein is CAWSVPTRPGGWGNQPQHF.

The chain has TRBV4-3 and TRBJ2-1; 15 bases are shared with TRBD2. The CDR3 has 21 amino acids. Germline assignment: CDR1 LGHNA and CDR2 YSLEER. J lost 0 bases, V lost 1 base, and 10 bases had no gene match. The CDR3, as DNA: TGCGCCAGCAGCCAAGGGGACCCCGGGACTAGCGGGAGGAGCTCCTACAATGAGCAGTTCTTC. Protein product: CASSQGDPGTSGRSSYNEQFF.

The chain uses TRBV19 and TRBJ1-1, with 7 bases lining up with TRBD1. The germline V gene encodes CDR1 LNHDA and CDR2 SQIVND (reference sequence). V lost 1 base, J lost 1 base, and 3 bases stayed unmatched. The CDR3 is 15 amino acids. The CDR3 is CASSIGYRGNTEAFF. CDR3 DNA sequence: TGTGCCAGTAGTATAGGTTACAGGGGGAACACTGAAGCTTTCTTT.

The V and J genes are TRBV18 and TRBJ2-7; a weak D match, TRBD2 (5 bases). The CDR3 consists of 15 residues. V was shortened by 2 bases and J by 3 bases, with 14 bases between the two germline ends. Germline CDR1 is KGHSH and CDR2 is LQKENI. The DNA of the CDR3 is TGTGCCAGCTCACCAGTGAAGCGGTCGGTCTACGAGCAGTACTTC. Translating gives CASSPVKRSVYEQYF.

The CDR3 sequence is CASSSQGFAGNTIYF. For the CDR3, the DNA is TGTGCCAGCAGTTCGCAGGGTTTTGCTGGAAACACCATATATTTT. The V gene is TRBV27, the J gene TRBJ1-3, with a possible D match to TRBD1 (5 bases). V lost 4 bases to trimming and J lost 2 bases, with 12 bases between them. The CDR3 totals 15 residues. Germline values: CDR1 MNHEY, CDR2 SMNVEV (reference sequence).

The rearrangement uses TRBV6-1 and TRBJ2-5; a weak D match, TRBD2 (7 bases). This CDR3 has 13 amino acids. Germline lookup yields CDR1 MNHNS and CDR2 SASEGT. V lost 2 bases to trimming and J lost 6 bases, with 10 bases between them. CDR3 DNA: TGTGCCAGCAGTGAATGGGGGGGGCAGACCCAGTACTTC. Its protein is CASSEWGGQTQYF.

The CDR3 sequence is CAWSVFTRSGSGEAFF. CDR3 DNA: TGTGCCTGGAGTGTATTCACCCGATCCGGGTCGGGTGAAGCTTTCTTT. The chain combines TRBV30 with TRBJ1-1; unclear D gene. CDR3 length: 16 residues. Per germline, CDR1 GTSNPN and CDR2 SVGIG (reference sequence). The V end was cut by 0 bases, the J end by 7 bases, with 21 bases between.